This passage covers 27 T cell receptor beta chains from one sample sequenced in a study of blood T cell repertoires in COVID-19. Profiling relied on immunoSEQ multiplex PCR, and the TCRdb table lists in-frame clones only, not all of them. The sample contains some 180,000 clones, 81% of which appear only once. Sequencing was performed on peripheral blood. The receptors were sampled from a woman aged 40 to 50 with COVID-19, enrolled during active disease.

The gene calls are TRBV29-1 and TRBJ2-3; D might be TRBD2 (5 bases). Germline V CDR1 and CDR2: SQVTM, ANQGSEA. The CDR3 covers 13 residues. V dropped 5 bases and J dropped 8 bases, with 17 bases sitting between them. In DNA form, the CDR3 reads TGCAGCGTTAACCCGATGACTCGGGGTACGCAGTATTTT. Its translation: CSVNPMTRGTQYF.

The V call is TRBV30, the J call TRBJ1-6; 7 bases fit TRBD1. V lost 2 bases, J lost 2 bases, and 3 bases stayed unmatched. The CDR3 contains 15 residues. CDR1 is GTSNPN and CDR2 is SVGIG in the germline V gene (reference sequence). The CDR3 DNA reads as TGTGCCTGGAGTTCCGGGACAGCCTATAATTCACCCCTCCACTTT. Amino acid sequence: CAWSSGTAYNSPLHF.

The chain joins TRBV2 to TRBJ1-5, with D possibly TRBD1 on 6 matching bases. V was pared by 7 bases and J by 1 base, with 11 bases between. This CDR3 is built from 14 residues. From germline, CDR1 is SNHLY and CDR2 FYNNEI. The CDR3 DNA follows: TGTGCCAGCAATCTACAGGGCAGCAATCAGCCCCAGCATTTT. Protein: CASNLQGSNQPQHF.

The gene calls are TRBV12-5 and TRBJ2-5, with 8 bases identical to TRBD2. V lost 1 base and J lost 5; bases outside the gene matches: 9. CDR1 and CDR2 from the germline V gene are LGHNT and FRNRAP. The CDR3 loop spans 16 amino acids. In DNA, the CDR3 is TGTGCTAGTGGTTTGGACCCGAACAGCGGGGGCGAGACCCAGTACTTC. It encodes CASGLDPNSGGETQYF.

This clone was recorded once. The chain carries TRBV2 and TRBJ1-5, with no clear D. V was pared by 6 bases and J by 6 bases, with 18 bases between. The germline V gene has CDR1 SNHLY and CDR2 FYNNEI. The CDR3 length is 15 residues. This CDR3 reads CASRTMGIGSQPQHF. As DNA, the CDR3 is TGTGCCAGCAGGACCATGGGGATCGGGAGTCAGCCCCAGCATTTT. The full variable domain, its missing parts supplied by reference TRBV2 and TRBJ1-5, is EPEVTQTPSHQVTQMGQEVILRCVPISNHLYFYWYRQILGQKVEFLVSFYNNEISEKSEIFDDQFSVERPDGSNFTLKIRSTKLEDSAMYFCASRTMGIGSQPQHFGDGTRLSIL.

The genes are TRBV12-3 or TRBV12-4 and TRBJ2-7; possibly TRBD2 for D (5 bases). Between the trimmed V and J ends, which lost 3 bases and 5 bases, there was a span of 11 bases. The CDR3 is made up of 13 amino acids. CDR3 amino acids: CASSFRRSNEQYF. The CDR3 coding sequence is TGTGCCAGCAGTTTTAGGAGGTCCAACGAGCAGTACTTC.

The chain couples TRBV12-3 or TRBV12-4 to TRBJ1-4; D possibly corresponds to TRBD1 (6 bases). The CDR3 runs to 13 residues. With 2 bases removed from V and 8 bases from J, the gap between germline ends came to 9 bases. CDR3 nucleotide sequence: TGTGCCAGCAGTTTATGGGACATAGAAAAACTGTTTTTT. This translates into CASSLWDIEKLFF.

The rearrangement uses TRBV25-1 and TRBJ2-2, with TRBD2 matching 9 bases. Trimming cost V 6 bases and J 7 bases; bases outside gene matches: 6. The CDR3 has 14 residues. Germline-derived CDR1 and CDR2 are MGHDK and SYGVNS. The CDR3 coding sequence is TGTGCCAGCAGAATAGCGGGAGTGGGCGGGGAGCTGTTTTTT. Amino acids: CASRIAGVGGELFF. The full variable domain, with the rest looked up from reference TRBV25-1 and TRBJ2-2, is EADIYQTPRYLVIGTGKKITLECSQTMGHDKMYWYQQDPGMELHLIHYSYGVNSTEKGDLSSESTVSRIRTEHFPLTLESARPSHTSQYLCASRIAGVGGELFFGEGSRLTVL.

The chain has TRBV5-1 and TRBJ2-1, with 10 bases that match TRBD2. CDR3 length equals 17 residues. V lost 3 bases to trimming and J lost 2 bases; unmatched junction nucleotides: 8. Germline CDR1 and CDR2: SGHRS and YFSETQ. CDR3: CASSSTTGTSAYNEQFF. CDR3 nucleotides: TGCGCCAGCAGCTCAACCACCGGGACTAGCGCCTACAATGAGCAGTTCTTC.

The V and J genes are TRBV6-6 and TRBJ2-2; 8 bases line up with TRBD1. Unmatched junction bases numbered 4, after V lost 11 bases and J lost 5 bases. Looked up from germline, CDR1 is MNHNY and CDR2 is SVGAGI (reference sequence). The CDR3 sequence is 12 residues long. Here the CDR3 reads CAGDRGTGELFF. Here the CDR3 DNA reads TGTGCCGGCGACAGGGGTACCGGGGAGCTGTTTTTT.

CDR3 amino acids: CASSSWRANYGYTF. CDR3 DNA: TGTGCCAGCAGCTCCTGGCGGGCCAACTATGGCTACACCTTC. The chain combines TRBV5-4 with TRBJ1-2; D is uncertain. Trimming shortened V by 3 bases and J by 2 bases, and 11 bases separated the two germline ends. The CDR3 has 14 residues. The germline V gene encodes CDR1 SGHNT and CDR2 YYREEE (reference sequence).

The gene calls are TRBV30 and TRBJ1-1, with D unresolved. This CDR3 region has 13 residues. V lost 3 bases and J 3 bases, leaving 11 bases between the germline ends. CDR1 is GTSNPN, CDR2 SVGIG, per germline (reference sequence). The CDR3 DNA follows: TGTGCCTGGAGCGACCTCAGGCACACTGAAGCTTTCTTT. Translation gives CAWSDLRHTEAFF.

The rearrangement joins TRBV5-5 to TRBJ2-5; D is perhaps TRBD1 (6 bases). Trimming stripped 3 bases from V and 0 bases from J, with 12 bases between. The germline CDR1 and CDR2 sequences are SGHKS and YYEKEE (reference sequence). The CDR3 consists of 15 residues. CDR3 region: CASSSTGQYQETQYF. CDR3 bases: TGTGCCAGCAGCTCGACAGGCCAGTACCAAGAGACCCAGTACTTC.

This clone was picked up a small number of times. The chain employs TRBV30 and TRBJ1-3; D gene unclear. The V end lost 1 base, the J end lost 1 base, and 5 bases lay between the germline ends. CDR1 GTSNPN and CDR2 SVGIG come from the germline V gene (reference sequence). The CDR3 is made up of 13 amino acids. CDR3 sequence: CAWSAPSGNTIYF. The CDR3 DNA reads as TGTGCCTGGAGTGCCCCTTCTGGAAACACCATATATTTT.

This clone occurred a few times. This chain connects TRBV28 to TRBJ2-1; TRBD2 might be the D (6 bases). CDR1 and CDR2 (germline): MDHEN, SYDVKM. Trimming left V 7 bases short and J 4 bases short, with 14 bases between. The length of the CDR3 is 14 residues. CDR3 protein: CASNSGIVYNEQFF. The CDR3 DNA is TGTGCCAGCAATAGCGGAATAGTTTACAATGAGCAGTTCTTC.

This chain uses TRBV3-1 (or the pseudogene TRBV3-2) with TRBJ1-2; no firm D call. CDR1 and CDR2 (germline): LGHDT, YNNKEL (reference sequence). The V gene lost 1 base and the J gene lost 8 bases, with 11 bases spanning the gap. This CDR3 has 13 amino acids. CDR3 DNA: TGTGCCAGCAGCCAAGTCCCTAATTGGGGCTACACCTTC. Its protein product is CASSQVPNWGYTF.

The chain recombines TRBV7-3 with TRBJ1-2, with a possible D match to TRBD1 (5 bases). Germline V lookup: CDR1 SGHTA, CDR2 FQGTGA. Between the trimmed V and J ends, which lost 2 bases and 3 bases, there was a span of 19 bases. The CDR3 totals 17 residues. CDR3 nucleotides: TGTGCCAGCAGCTTATCTAGGGTAACAGGCAATGACTATGGCTACACCTTC. It yields the protein CASSLSRVTGNDYGYTF.

J is TRBJ2-1 and V is TRBV28; 7 positions agree with TRBD2. The CDR3 totals 18 residues. The ends lost 3 bases at V and 3 bases at J; junction bases unmatched: 14. Germline CDR1 is MDHEN and CDR2 is SYDVKM. CDR3 coding DNA: TGTGCCAGCAGTTTGTTCCACAGCGGGGCTACCTACTACAATGAGCAGTTCTTC. Translating gives CASSLFHSGATYYNEQFF.

The CDR3 bases are TGTGCCAGCAGTGAGCAGACAGATACGCAGTATTTT. Translation gives CASSEQTDTQYF. This rearrangement joins TRBV6-1 to TRBJ2-3; D unclear. V was pared by 3 bases and J by 3 bases, with 4 bases between. The CDR3 is made up of 12 amino acids. CDR1 is MNHNS and CDR2 is SASEGT in the germline V gene.

The J gene is TRBJ2-3, the V gene TRBV5-1, with D unclear. The CDR3 is 13 amino acids. V lost 5 bases, J lost 5 bases, and 12 bases lay in between. Germline-derived CDR1 and CDR2 are SGHRS and YFSETQ. The CDR3 protein is CASRASVRDTQYF. CDR3 nucleotide sequence: TGCGCCAGCAGAGCCAGCGTGAGAGATACGCAGTATTTT.

The chain employs TRBV18 and TRBJ1-6; D uncertain. The V gene lost 5 bases and the J gene lost 0 bases, with 8 bases spanning the gap. The length of the CDR3 is 15 residues. CDR1 and CDR2 from the germline V gene are KGHSH and LQKENI. This CDR3 is CASSELSSYNSPLHF. The CDR3 coding sequence is TGTGCCAGCTCAGAGTTGAGCTCCTATAATTCACCCCTCCACTTT.

The chain employs TRBV5-1 and TRBJ2-2; D is uncertain. The length of the CDR3 is 12 residues. In germline, CDR1 is SGHRS, CDR2 YFSETQ. Trimming cost V 6 bases and J 1 base, with 4 bases left between them. CDR3 nucleotide sequence: TGCGCCAGCACGTGGAACACCGGGGAGCTGTTTTTT. Protein: CASTWNTGELFF.

V gene TRBV4-1 combines with J gene TRBJ1-1, with D tentatively TRBD1 (5 bases). Germline CDR1 MGHRA, CDR2 YSYEKL. The CDR3 is 13 residues long. The V and J ends lost 10 bases and 0 bases respectively, with 12 bases between them. The CDR3 is CATRQGLNTEAFF. CDR3 coding DNA: TGCGCCACTCGCCAGGGTCTGAACACTGAAGCTTTCTTT.

The rearrangement uses TRBV19 and TRBJ2-1; possibly TRBD1 for D (6 bases). From germline, CDR1 is LNHDA and CDR2 SQIVND (reference sequence). CDR3 length equals 12 residues. V was clipped by 6 bases and J by 6 bases, with 9 bases between them. The CDR3 loop reads CASRNRANEQFF. The CDR3 DNA is TGTGCCAGTAGAAACAGGGCCAATGAGCAGTTCTTC. Based on the CDR3 plus reference TRBV19 and TRBJ2-1, the full variable domain is DGGITQSPKYLFRKEGQNVTLSCEQNLNHDAMYWYRQDPGQGLRLIYYSQIVNDFQKGDIAEGYSVSREKKESFPLTVTSAQKNPTAFYLCASRNRANEQFFGPGTRLTVL.

This clone has more than one count but fewer than ten. The chain recombines TRBV6-5 with TRBJ2-7, with D possibly TRBD1 on 6 matching bases. Germline lookup yields CDR1 MNHEY and CDR2 SVGAGI. With 9 bases removed from V and 6 bases from J, the gap between germline ends came to 18 bases. This CDR3 spans 13 amino acids. The CDR3 DNA reads as TGTGCCAGTTACTTAACAGGGTCGTTCGAGCAGTACTTC. Amino acids: CASYLTGSFEQYF.

The chain recombines TRBV3-1 (or the pseudogene TRBV3-2) with TRBJ2-7, with D maybe TRBD2 (5 bases). The CDR3 has 12 residues. Trimming left V 4 bases short and J 9 bases short, with 13 bases between. Germline-derived CDR1 and CDR2 are LGHDT and YNNKEL (reference sequence). The CDR3, as DNA: TGTGCCAGCAGCCTGCGGTCCGCGGGGCAGTACTTC. Protein: CASSLRSAGQYF.

The chain joins TRBV10-1 to TRBJ2-2, with D uncertain. The germline gives CDR1 WNHNN, CDR2 SYGVQD (reference sequence). The CDR3 consists of 14 residues. Trimming cost V 2 bases and J 3 bases, with 7 bases left between them. In DNA, the CDR3 is TGCGCCAGCAGTGAGCGACACGACACCGGGGAGCTGTTTTTT. Protein product: CASSERHDTGELFF.